Listed below are T cell receptor beta chains from one sample, sequenced in a study of blood T cell repertoires in COVID-19. Here immunoSEQ multiplex PCR was the method, and the copy in TCRdb shows in-frame clones only, minus some. The data show approximately 400,000 clones, roughly four fifths seen once. The source material was peripheral blood. These receptor sequences come from a human donor with acute or convalescent COVID-19. The donor label of this sample is uncertain. The CDR3 runs from the conserved cysteine through the conserved F or W. D genes are given only for firm matches. The size of a clone is reported for some rows only, either as once, few or many, or as a class for expanded clones.

d_gene,v_gene,j_gene,abundance,CDR3nt,CDR3aa
TRBD1,TRBV5-5,TRBJ1-1,NA,TGTGCCAGCAGCTTGTGGGACAGTGAGTTCGGCACTGAAGCTTTCTTT,CASSLWDSEFGTEAFF
NA,TRBV4-2,TRBJ1-1,NA,TGTGCCAGCAGCCGACTCGGGGGGACTGAAGCTTTCTTT,CASSRLGGTEAFF
TRBD1,TRBV19,TRBJ2-3,NA,TGTGCCAGTAGGGACAGGGTGGGTTCAGATACGCAGTATTTT,CASRDRVGSDTQYF
TRBD1,TRBV5-4,TRBJ2-7,NA,TGTGCCAGCAGCCAAGGACAGGGGAACTACGAGCAGTACTTC,CASSQGQGNYEQYF
TRBD1,TRBV30,TRBJ1-6,few,TGTGCCGGGACCGGGACAGTTAATTCACCCCTCCACTTT,CAGTGTVNSPLHF
NA,TRBV10-2,TRBJ1-2,NA,TGCGCCAGCAGTGAGTCCGGGGGAGGCTATGGCTACACCTTC,CASSESGGGYGYTF
TRBD1,TRBV5-1,TRBJ2-1,NA,TGCGCCAGCACCGGGACAGCATCGGGGCAGTTCTTC,CASTGTASGQFF
TRBD1,TRBV4-1,TRBJ1-2,NA,TGCGCCAGCAGCCAAGGGGGGGGACAGGGGATCTCTAACTATGGCTACACCTTC,CASSQGGGQGISNYGYTF
TRBD1,TRBV19,TRBJ2-2,NA,TGTGCCAGTAGTATATATCCGTCAGGGGGCGCCGCCGGGGAGCTGTTTTTT,CASSIYPSGGAAGELFF
NA,TRBV19,TRBJ1-2,NA,TGTGCCAGTAGACCCGGACATACCTATGGCTACACCTTC,CASRPGHTYGYTF
TRBD1,TRBV10-3,TRBJ2-3,NA,TGTGCCATCAGCCGCCACGGACAGGGGGGGGCTGATACGCAGTATTTT,CAISRHGQGGADTQYF
NA,TRBV7-2,TRBJ2-1,NA,TGTGCCAGCAGCTTAGGCTATAGCTCCTACAATGAGCAGTTCTTC,CASSLGYSSYNEQFF
NA,TRBV5-8,TRBJ1-1,NA,TGTGCCAGCAGCTCCTACTACCGCGGCGGCACTGAAGCTTTCTTT,CASSSYYRGGTEAFF
NA,TRBV27,TRBJ2-7,NA,TGTGCCAGCAGTTTGACAGGACCTCGCTACGAGCAGTACTTC,CASSLTGPRYEQYF
NA,TRBV6-5,TRBJ1-6,once,TGTGCCAGCAGTTACGCGAACAGGAATAATTCACCCCTCCACTTT,CASSYANRNNSPLHF
NA,TRBV18,TRBJ1-1,NA,TGTGCCAGCTCTCCCCAGGGCACTGAAGCTTTCTTT,CASSPQGTEAFF
NA,TRBV14,TRBJ2-5,NA,TGTGCCAGCAGCCAAGCGGAGACCCAGTACTTC,CASSQAETQYF
TRBD1,TRBV18,TRBJ1-2,NA,TGTGCCAGCTCACGACAGGGCCCGGACTATGGCTACACCTTC,CASSRQGPDYGYTF
TRBD1,TRBV29-1,TRBJ1-2,NA,TGCAGCGTTGAACGGGACAGGGGGCATAGTAGTGGTGGCTACACCTTC,CSVERDRGHSSGGYTF
NA,TRBV11-2,TRBJ2-1,NA,TGTGCCAGCAGCTTAGATCAAGGACCGGGGAATGAGCAGTTCTTC,CASSLDQGPGNEQFF
NA,TRBV4-1,TRBJ1-5,NA,TGCGCCAGCAGCCAAGGTCATGGGGGGAGTAGCAATCAGCCCCAGCATTTT,CASSQGHGGSSNQPQHF
NA,TRBV11-2,TRBJ1-3,NA,TGTGCCAGCAATCACCGTGGCGGAAACTCTGGAAACACCATATATTTT,CASNHRGGNSGNTIYF
NA,TRBV5-1,TRBJ1-5,few,TGCGCCAGCAGCTTGGACGCGAATCAGCCCCAGCATTTT,CASSLDANQPQHF
NA,TRBV12-3/TRBV12-4,TRBJ2-7,many,TGTGCCAGCAGTCCAAACTACGAGCAGTACTTC,CASSPNYEQYF
NA,TRBV5-1,TRBJ2-2,NA,TGCGCCAGCAGCTTGGAGGTGACAGTGAACACCGGGGAGCTGTTTTTT,CASSLEVTVNTGELFF
TRBD2,TRBV5-1,TRBJ2-3,NA,TGCGCCAGTACTAGCGGGAGCGCAGCCGATACGCAGTATTTT,CASTSGSAADTQYF
NA,TRBV4-1,TRBJ1-2,NA,TGCGCCAGCAGCCAAGATCGAGCGGAATTCTATGGCTACACCTTC,CASSQDRAEFYGYTF